This T cell receptor beta chain comes out of a study of blood T cell repertoires in COVID-19. The germline gives CDR1 SGHDT, CDR2 YYEEEE. This CDR3 spans 16 amino acids. Trimming removed 5 bases from V and 0 bases from J; junction bases left unmatched: 5. The repertoire was sequenced with immunoSEQ multiplex PCR; TCRdb's copy has only in-frame clones and lacks some. This sample yields under 250,000 clones, of which roughly 80% are seen a single time; less than 6% belongs to the top ten. This TCR was recovered from an older woman with acute or convalescent COVID-19. Sequencing was performed on peripheral blood. The V call is TRBV5-6, the J call TRBJ2-2, with TRBD1 matching 9 bases. CDR3 sequence (DNA): TGTGCCAGCAGATCCGGGACAGGGTCGAACACCGGGGAGCTGTTTTTT. This codes for CASRSGTGSNTGELFF.